The 14 T cell receptor beta chains presented below share a single source sample, sequenced in a study of response to subunit inactivated influenza vaccine. Each CDR3 protein is one row after TCRdb ran MiXCR on the RT-PCR reads. The sample includes about 700,000 distinct CDR3 sequences, about 15% of them seen just once. Sequencing was performed on PBMCs from blood, taken around 14 days before vaccination. All receptors come from a man aged 50 or older who received an inactivated influenza vaccine.

This clonotype was picked up many times. The chain's CDR3 is CAIDPGQGFNEQFF. The CDR3 DNA is TGTGCCATCGACCCGGGACAGGGTTTCAATGAGCAGTTCTTC. The chain links TRBV10-3 to TRBJ2-1; 9 bases are a match to TRBD1. The CDR3 has 14 residues. V lost 8 bases and J lost 6; bases outside the gene matches: 8. From germline, CDR1 is ENHRY and CDR2 SYGVKD.

This clonotype was picked up a small number of times. The chain has TRBV27 and TRBJ1-1, with a tentative D call TRBD1 (5 bases). Germline CDR1 reads MNHEY; CDR2 reads SMNVEV (reference sequence). Trimming pared 6 bases from V and 4 bases from J, leaving 21 bases between. This CDR3 has 16 amino acids. The CDR3 sequence: CASSPGSQGFSTEAFF. DNA of the CDR3: TGTGCCAGCAGCCCTGGGTCGCAGGGTTTTAGCACTGAAGCTTTCTTT.

Only a few counts were recorded for this clonotype. The gene calls are TRBV12-3 or TRBV12-4 and TRBJ2-2; 8 bases map to TRBD1. The CDR3 has 15 residues. Unmatched junction bases numbered 7, after V lost 5 bases and J lost 5 bases. The CDR3 sequence: CASSTGTGETGELFF. For the CDR3, the DNA is TGTGCCAGCAGTACCGGGACAGGAGAAACCGGGGAGCTGTTTTTT.

This chain links TRBV7-9 with TRBJ2-5; D remains unclear. V was cut by 3 bases and J by 2 bases, with 7 bases left in between. The CDR3 consists of 13 residues. Germline V CDR1 and CDR2: SEHNR, FQNEAQ (reference sequence). The DNA for the CDR3 is TGTGCCAGCAGCTTCCAGCGACAAGAGACCCAGTACTTC. Amino acids: CASSFQRQETQYF.

Note on this clonotype: A single base separates this from a much larger clone, so it may be a read error. The chain links TRBV5-1 to TRBJ2-3; no definite D call. CDR1 SGHRS and CDR2 YFSETQ come from the germline V gene. Trimming removed 4 bases at V and 3 bases at J, with 6 bases between. This CDR3 is built from 12 residues. CDR3 DNA: TGCGCCAGCAGCCAGATGACAGATACGCAGTATTTT. Translating gives CASSQMTDTQYF.

This clonotype was counted a few times. CDR3 region: CASSPQGRGTEAFF. The DNA for the CDR3 is TGTGCCAGCTCCCCTCAGGGCCGGGGCACTGAAGCTTTCTTT. The gene calls are TRBV18 and TRBJ1-1; tentative D call: TRBD1 (5 bases). The CDR3 is 14 amino acids. In germline, CDR1 is KGHSH, CDR2 LQKENI. V lost 6 bases and J lost 4, with 15 bases in between. The variable domain in full, with the rest retrieved from reference TRBV18 and TRBJ1-1, is NAGVMQNPRHLVRRRGQEARLRCSPMKGHSHVYWYRQLPEEGLKFMVYLQKENIIDESGMPKERFSAEFPKEGPSILRIQQVVRGDSAAYFCASSPQGRGTEAFFGQGTRLTVV.

The chain joins TRBV11-2 to TRBJ2-1; TRBD1 matches 10 bases. Germline V gives CDR1 SGHAT, CDR2 FQNNGV. There are 15 residues in the CDR3. J gave up 8 bases and V 1 base, and 5 bases lay outside the gene matches. The chain's CDR3 is CASSLVGDRGDEQFF. The CDR3 DNA reads as TGTGCCAGCAGCTTAGTGGGGGACAGGGGCGATGAGCAGTTCTTC. Using reference TRBV11-2 and TRBJ2-1 for the parts outside the CDR3, the full variable domain is EAGVAQSPRYKIIEKRQSVAFWCNPISGHATLYWYQQILGQGPKLLIQFQNNGVVDDSQLPKDRFSAERLKGVDSTLKIQPAKLEDSAVYLCASSLVGDRGDEQFFGPGTRLTVL.

The V call is TRBV15, the J call TRBJ2-5; 9 bases agree with TRBD1. The CDR3 consists of 15 residues. V lost 3 bases, J lost 4 bases, and 6 bases stayed unmatched. Germline-derived CDR1 and CDR2 are LNHNV and YYDKDF (reference sequence). In DNA form, the CDR3 reads TGTGCCACCAGCAGCAACAGGGGGCTCGGAGAGACCCAGTACTTC. It translates to CATSSNRGLGETQYF.

This clonotype appeared many times. The chain joins TRBV10-3 to TRBJ2-3, with a possible D match to TRBD2 (5 bases). This CDR3 region has 13 residues. CDR1 is ENHRY, CDR2 SYGVKD, per germline. Trimming stripped 7 bases from V and 0 bases from J, with 8 bases between. CDR3 region: CAITGRSTDTQYF. Written as DNA, the CDR3 is TGTGCCATCACGGGGAGAAGCACAGATACGCAGTATTTT.

This clonotype occurred many times. The chain couples TRBV4-2 to TRBJ2-7, with a possible D match to TRBD1 (6 bases). Germline V lookup: CDR1 LGHNA, CDR2 YNFKEQ. The V end lost 1 base, the J end lost 2 bases, and 12 bases lay between the germline ends. This CDR3 spans 15 amino acids. The CDR3 is CASSQVVGQTYEQYF. In DNA, the CDR3 is TGTGCCAGCAGCCAAGTCGTAGGACAGACCTACGAGCAGTACTTC.

The V gene is TRBV6-2 or TRBV6-3, the J gene TRBJ1-5; no clear D gene. Trimming removed 8 bases at V and 4 bases at J, with 18 bases between. Germline V gene sequence: CDR1 MNHEY, CDR2 SVGEGT. The CDR3 contains 15 residues. In DNA form, the CDR3 reads TGTGCCAGCCAAACCTTAAACAGCAAGAATCAGCCCCAGCATTTT. This codes for CASQTLNSKNQPQHF.

This clonotype has more than one count but fewer than ten. In DNA, the CDR3 is TGTGCCAGCAGCTCCGAGCGGGGGGCCTACCGAAGCTCCTACGAGCAGTACTTC. This encodes CASSSERGAYRSSYEQYF. The chain links TRBV11-1 to TRBJ2-7; 9 bases match TRBD2. CDR1 is SGHAT, CDR2 FQDESV, per germline (reference sequence). The CDR3 extends over 18 amino acids. Trimming took 4 bases from V and 0 from J; bases not matched to a gene: 13.

This clonotype was counted a few times. The V gene is TRBV28, the J gene TRBJ1-4, with D perhaps TRBD1 (6 bases). This CDR3 region has 16 residues. The germline CDR1 and CDR2 sequences are MDHEN and SYDVKM. V gave up 1 base and J gave up 1 base, with 10 bases separating them. The CDR3 reads CASSLFPGQTNEKLFF. The CDR3 DNA reads as TGTGCCAGCAGTTTATTCCCGGGACAAACTAATGAAAAACTGTTTTTT.

The chain links TRBV20-1 to TRBJ2-3; a weak D match, TRBD2 (5 bases). Trimming removed 4 bases from V and 0 bases from J, with 17 bases in between. The germline V gene encodes CDR1 DFQATT and CDR2 SNEGSKA (reference sequence). The CDR3 covers 16 residues. The DNA of the CDR3 is TGCAGTGCTACGGACTCTAGGCGGAGAAGCACAGATACGCAGTATTTT. It is translated as CSATDSRRRSTDTQYF.